This entry features one TCR beta chain sequence. This receptor's antigen is unknown. Per-base qualities were not stored, and no clone one base away is much larger. These data come from a study of shared clonotypes between healthy human individuals (dated by TCRdb to the early 2020s). About the full investigation: The cohort comprised a couple of women and a few men aged 18 to 49 years. For each donor, CD4 naive and CD4 memory were each given three plates, CD8 naive was given two plates, and CD8 memory was given one plate. To estimate repertoire size and how much clonotype sharing occurs between individuals, the study deeply sequenced the blood TCR repertoires of five or six healthy adults. To increase sequencing depth and limit assay-specific biases, TCR repertoire library preparation and sequencing were carried out by different laboratories using diverse techniques. Per donor, leukapheresis produced somewhere between about 0.9 and 9.5 billion PBMCs.

Using the deep immunoSEQ assay, multiplex PCR amplified TCR CDR3 regions from genomic DNA. Genomic DNA extracted from each cell subset was distributed evenly over all wells of several immunoSEQ 96-well plates, and each plate served as one replicate. For sorted subsets, each replicate PCR was loaded with roughly 190 ng genomic DNA, equivalent to approximately 27,000 T cell genomes. Purified libraries were quantified with a Qubit 3.0 fluorometer, sized on a Bioanalyzer 2100, and re-quantified with the KAPA Library Quantification kit. A separate single-read 150-cycle Illumina NextSeq 550 flow cell was used to sequence each immunoSEQ 96-well plate. The published analysis was carried out like this. Because the immunoSEQ output held only junctional sequences and lacked quality scores, the filtering could not match the filtering applied to full-length reads. To assign V/J genes and CDR3, sequences were annotated using PyIR, a Python wrapper for IgBLAST v1.9, with IMGT germline references. Any read was removed if the V/J assignment was weak (E-value above 1e-6), the CDR3 was missing, or the read contained stop codons, out-of-frame junctions, or ambiguous translated residues. V3J clonotypes were defined as sequences sharing the same inferred V gene, J gene, and CDR3 amino acid sequence. The percentage overlap between two repertoires was calculated by dividing the number of shared unique clonotypes by the size of the smaller repertoire. Richness of each repertoire was evaluated using RTK rarefaction, the Chao1 estimator, and Recon v2.1 estimates of unobserved clonotypes. OLGA was used to compute generation probabilities for all TCRbeta clonotypes that the gDNA method yielded from several donors. This is the immuneACCESS table as TCRdb keeps it, with only in-frame sequences that have V and J called. A part of the clones is gone; compared with another copy, unresolved V genes explain less than half, and the rest is unexplained. V and J calls and clone size follow that table, whereas D and trimming were derived from the DNA. This sample is represented by about 870,000 clones; around 92% of them were singletons. In total, the top ten clones hold around 24% of the sample.

CD8 naive samples were CD45RO-negative cells positively selected for CCR7, giving a CD45RA+CCR7+ population that excluded TemRA cells. The donors were healthy, HIV-negative adults who had no recently reported acute infections or vaccinations. Every donor was a Caucasian adult residing in Nashville, Tennessee, USA. Blood was obtained by leukapheresis, after which PBMCs were separated by Ficoll-Histopaque density gradient centrifugation and cryopreserved in liquid nitrogen vapor phase. Analytical flow cytometry was used to check the purity and quantity of every magnetically sorted T cell population. Genomic DNA was isolated from every sorted fraction and measured by UV absorbance on a Nanodrop 2000c. Beyond this particular receptor, the publication reports: Sharing across a few donors was observed for about 5% of naive CD4, under 4% of naive CD8, 2.3% of memory CD4, and less than 0.45% of memory CD8 clonotypes. Pairwise subsampling led to the expectation that sequencing depth would affect the degree of clonotype sharing among donors. Compared with non-shared clonotypes, the clonotypes found in all four sorted-subset donors had higher generation probabilities. Naive subsets generally had larger estimated clonotype richness than memory subsets. Rarefaction of sorted-subset datasets indicated incomplete sequencing despite the large sequencing depth. Because the study included only a small number of donors, the genetic and exposure-history diversity represented was limited. Sampling was restricted to blood, and TCR repertoires in tissues likely differ from the TCR repertoires found in blood.

This receptor was identified in a young man in good health. The sequenced material came from naive CD8+ T cells sorted from blood. The intended sense of this specimen's cell subset or site label: CD45RA+CCR7+.

The nucleotide sequence reads as follows: TGCGCCAGCAGCCAAGCCCCGGGACTAGCGGGAGAAGAGACCCAGTACTTC. This gives the protein CASSQAPGLAGEETQYF. The rearranged segments are TRBV4-1 and TRBJ2-5; the central 14 bases match TRBD2. The germline V end is reduced by 1 base and the J end by 3 bases; junction bases left unmatched: 4. CDR1 and CDR2 (MGHRA, YSYEKL) derive from the germline V gene. The CDR3 numbers 17 residues from cysteine through phenylalanine. Only the CDR3 DNA stays, 51 bases, in frame from base 1.